Detailed here is one T cell receptor beta chain. These data originate in a study of blood T cell repertoires in COVID-19. Study background: The origin of the acute and convalescent COVID-19 samples was the United States, Italy and Spain. In each case, the material was cDNA or gDNA derived from T cells, B-cell-depleted T cells, or PBMCs.

Original data processing: Cell counts per sample came from amplifying reference gene primers. Profiled with immunoSEQ multiplex PCR; TCRdb holds only in-frame clones, not every one. D and trimming come from the DNA, and the V and J calls and clone size come from that table. The data contain about 35,000 clones, around 87% of them seen just once; the ten biggest clones take up around 40%. The TCR comes from a human donor in a cohort sampled during active COVID-19. The specimen was peripheral blood.

The chain's CDR3 is CASSLGGTVNTGELFF. The CDR3 DNA reads as TGCGCCAGCAGCTTGGGCGGGACAGTGAATACCGGGGAGCTGTTTTTT. The V call is TRBV5-1, the J call TRBJ2-2; D is possibly TRBD1 (7 bases). V lost 0 bases to trimming and J lost 5 bases, with 14 bases between them. This CDR3 contains 16 residues. CDR1 is SGHRS, CDR2 YFSETQ, per germline.